This TCR beta chain was obtained from a study of blood T cell repertoires in COVID-19. For the study at large: The United States, Italy and Spain provided the acute and convalescent COVID-19 samples. Sources were T cells, B-cell-depleted T cells, or PBMCs; the material itself was cDNA or gDNA.

Germline assignment: CDR1 GTSNPN and CDR2 SVGIG (reference sequence). Trimming cost V 5 bases and J 5 bases; bases outside gene matches: 10. The CDR3 is 14 amino acids. In the authors' workflow: Estimation of nucleated cell counts was performed using reference gene primer amplification. TCRdb's table, derived via immunoSEQ multiplex PCR, lists solely in-frame clones and lacks some. The DNA was the basis for D and trimming; V, J and clone size are from that table. The data contain 65,000 to 90,000 clones, 80% to 90% of them singletons. The sample taken for sequencing was peripheral blood. The receptor comes from a man at least 80 years old with acute or convalescent COVID-19. This sequence joins TRBV30 and TRBJ2-3, with 7 nucleotides matching TRBD2. Here the CDR3 DNA reads TGTGCCTGGGGTCCCGGAGCGGGAAGAGATACGCAGTATTTT. Amino acids: CAWGPGAGRDTQYF. Drawing the rest from reference TRBV30 and TRBJ2-3, the complete variable domain is SQTIHQWPATLVQPVGSPLSLECTVEGTSNPNLYWYRQAAGRGLQLLFYSVGIGQISSEVPQNLSASRPQDRQFILSSKKLLLSDSGFYLCAWGPGAGRDTQYFGPGTRLTVL.